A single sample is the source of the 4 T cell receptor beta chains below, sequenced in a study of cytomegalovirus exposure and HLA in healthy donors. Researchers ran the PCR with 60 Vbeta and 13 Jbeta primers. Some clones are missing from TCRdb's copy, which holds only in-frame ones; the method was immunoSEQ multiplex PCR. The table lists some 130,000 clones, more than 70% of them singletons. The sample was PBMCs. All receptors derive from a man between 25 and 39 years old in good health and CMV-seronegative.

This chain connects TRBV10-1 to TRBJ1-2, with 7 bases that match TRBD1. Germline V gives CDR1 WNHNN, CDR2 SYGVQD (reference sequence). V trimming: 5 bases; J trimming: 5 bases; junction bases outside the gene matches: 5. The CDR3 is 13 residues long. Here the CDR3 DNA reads TGCGCCAGCAGTCCGGACAGGCGTTATGGCTACACCTTC. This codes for CASSPDRRYGYTF.

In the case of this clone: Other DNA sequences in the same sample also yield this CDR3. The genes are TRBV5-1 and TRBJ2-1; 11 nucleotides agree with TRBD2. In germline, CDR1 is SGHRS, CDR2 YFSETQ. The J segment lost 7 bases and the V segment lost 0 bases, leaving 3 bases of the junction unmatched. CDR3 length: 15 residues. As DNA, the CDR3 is TGCGCCAGCAGCTTGGGCCTAGCGGGAGGTAATGAGCAGTTCTTC. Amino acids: CASSLGLAGGNEQFF.

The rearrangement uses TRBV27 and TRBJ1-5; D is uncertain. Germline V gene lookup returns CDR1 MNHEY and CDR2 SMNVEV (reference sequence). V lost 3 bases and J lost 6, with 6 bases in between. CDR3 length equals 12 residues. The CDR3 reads CASSFGGQPQHF. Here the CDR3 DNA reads TGTGCCAGCAGTTTCGGAGGTCAGCCCCAGCATTTT.

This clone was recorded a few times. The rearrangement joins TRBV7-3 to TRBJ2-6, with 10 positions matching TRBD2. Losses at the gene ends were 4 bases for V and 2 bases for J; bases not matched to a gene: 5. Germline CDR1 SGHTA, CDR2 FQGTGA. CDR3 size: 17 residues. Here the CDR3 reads CASSSLLAGAGANVLTF. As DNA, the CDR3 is TGTGCCAGCAGCTCTCTTCTAGCGGGAGCTGGGGCCAACGTCCTGACTTTC.